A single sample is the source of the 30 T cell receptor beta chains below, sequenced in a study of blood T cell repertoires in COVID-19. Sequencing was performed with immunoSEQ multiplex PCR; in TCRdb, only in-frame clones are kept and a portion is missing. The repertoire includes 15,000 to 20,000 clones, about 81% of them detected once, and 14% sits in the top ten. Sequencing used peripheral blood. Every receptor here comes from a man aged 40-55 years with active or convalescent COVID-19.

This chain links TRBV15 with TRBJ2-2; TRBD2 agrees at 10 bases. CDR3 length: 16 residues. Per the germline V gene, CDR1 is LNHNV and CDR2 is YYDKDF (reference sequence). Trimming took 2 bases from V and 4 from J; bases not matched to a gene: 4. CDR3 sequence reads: CATSRTSGVITGELFF. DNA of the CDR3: TGTGCCACCAGCAGAACTAGCGGGGTGATCACCGGGGAGCTGTTTTTT. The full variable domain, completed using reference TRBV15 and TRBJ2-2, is DAMVIQNPRYQVTQFGKPVTLSCSQTLNHNVMYWYQQKSSQAPKLLFHYYDKDFNNEADTPDNFQSRRPNTSFCFLDIRSPGLGDTAMYLCATSRTSGVITGELFFGEGSRLTVL.

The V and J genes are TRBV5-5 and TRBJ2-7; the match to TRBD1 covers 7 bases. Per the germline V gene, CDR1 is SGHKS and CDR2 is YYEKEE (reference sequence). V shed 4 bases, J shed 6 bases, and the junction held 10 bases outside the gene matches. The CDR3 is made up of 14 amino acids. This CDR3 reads CASSNRTGRGEQYF. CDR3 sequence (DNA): TGTGCCAGCAGCAACCGGACAGGCAGGGGCGAGCAGTACTTC.

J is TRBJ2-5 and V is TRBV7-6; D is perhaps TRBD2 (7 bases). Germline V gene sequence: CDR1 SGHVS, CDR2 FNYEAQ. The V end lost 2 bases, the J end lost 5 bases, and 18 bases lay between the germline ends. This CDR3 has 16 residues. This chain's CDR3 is CASSLRGGQLLETQYF. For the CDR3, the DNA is TGTGCCAGCAGCTTACGCGGGGGCCAACTCTTGGAGACCCAGTACTTC.

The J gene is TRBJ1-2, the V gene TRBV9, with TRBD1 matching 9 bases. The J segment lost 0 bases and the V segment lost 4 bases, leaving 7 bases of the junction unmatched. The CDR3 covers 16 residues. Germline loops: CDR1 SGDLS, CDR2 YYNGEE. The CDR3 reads CASSSTGGEANYGYTF. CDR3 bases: TGTGCCAGCAGCTCGACAGGGGGTGAGGCTAACTATGGCTACACCTTC.

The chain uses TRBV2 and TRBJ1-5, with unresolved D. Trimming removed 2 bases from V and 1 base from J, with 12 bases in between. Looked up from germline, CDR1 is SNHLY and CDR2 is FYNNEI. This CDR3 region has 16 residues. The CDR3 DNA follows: TGTGCCAGCAGTGAACCGGGCGGAGGAAGCAATCAGCCCCAGCATTTT. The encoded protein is CASSEPGGGSNQPQHF.

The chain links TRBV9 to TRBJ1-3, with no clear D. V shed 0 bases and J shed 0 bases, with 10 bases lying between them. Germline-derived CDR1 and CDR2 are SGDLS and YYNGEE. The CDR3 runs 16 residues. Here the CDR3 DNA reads TGTGCCAGCAGCGTAGCCACCCCGGGCTCTGGAAACACCATATATTTT. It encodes CASSVATPGSGNTIYF.

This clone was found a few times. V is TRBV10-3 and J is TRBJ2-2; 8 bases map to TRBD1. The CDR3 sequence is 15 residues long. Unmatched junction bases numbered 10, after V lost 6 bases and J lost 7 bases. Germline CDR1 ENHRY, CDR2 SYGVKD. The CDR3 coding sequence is TGTGCCATCAGGGAGACAGGGGCTGCTGTCGGGGAGCTGTTTTTT. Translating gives CAIRETGAAVGELFF.

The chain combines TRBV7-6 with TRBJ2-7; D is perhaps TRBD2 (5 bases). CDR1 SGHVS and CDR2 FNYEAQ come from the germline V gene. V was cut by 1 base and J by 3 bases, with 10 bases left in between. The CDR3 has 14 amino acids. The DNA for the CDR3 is TGTGCCAGCAGCTTAGTCGGGAAGTTCTACGAGCAGTACTTC. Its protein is CASSLVGKFYEQYF.

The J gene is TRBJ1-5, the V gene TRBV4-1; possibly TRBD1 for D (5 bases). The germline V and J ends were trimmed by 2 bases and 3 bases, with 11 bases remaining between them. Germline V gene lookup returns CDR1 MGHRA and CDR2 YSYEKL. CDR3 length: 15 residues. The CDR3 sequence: CASSQTTENNQPQHF. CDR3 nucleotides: TGCGCCAGCAGCCAAACGACAGAGAACAATCAGCCCCAGCATTTT.

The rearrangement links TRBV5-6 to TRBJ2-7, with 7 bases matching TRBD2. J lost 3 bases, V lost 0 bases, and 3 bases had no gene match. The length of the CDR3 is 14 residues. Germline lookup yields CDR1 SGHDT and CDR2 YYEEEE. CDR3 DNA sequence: TGTGCCAGCAGCTTGGGCGGGAGTAACTACGAGCAGTACTTC. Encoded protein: CASSLGGSNYEQYF.

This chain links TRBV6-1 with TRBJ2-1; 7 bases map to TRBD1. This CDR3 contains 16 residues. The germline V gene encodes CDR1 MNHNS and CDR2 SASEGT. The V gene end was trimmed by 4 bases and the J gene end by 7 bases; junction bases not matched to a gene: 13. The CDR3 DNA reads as TGTGCCAGCAGTGTGGGACAGCCAACTCTATTTAATGAGCAGTTCTTC. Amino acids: CASSVGQPTLFNEQFF.

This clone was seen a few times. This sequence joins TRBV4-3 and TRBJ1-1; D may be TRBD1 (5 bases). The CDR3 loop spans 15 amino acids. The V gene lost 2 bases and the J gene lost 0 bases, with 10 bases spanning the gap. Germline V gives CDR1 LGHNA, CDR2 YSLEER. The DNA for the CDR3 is TGCGCCAGCAGCCAACTAAGACAGCTGAACACTGAAGCTTTCTTT. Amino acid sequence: CASSQLRQLNTEAFF.

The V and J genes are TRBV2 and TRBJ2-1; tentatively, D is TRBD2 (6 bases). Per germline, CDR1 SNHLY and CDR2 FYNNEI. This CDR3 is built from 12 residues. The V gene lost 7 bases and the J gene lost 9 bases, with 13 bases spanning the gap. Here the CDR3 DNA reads TGTGCCAGCACACTCGGAGCGGGTGAGCAGTTCTTC. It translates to CASTLGAGEQFF.

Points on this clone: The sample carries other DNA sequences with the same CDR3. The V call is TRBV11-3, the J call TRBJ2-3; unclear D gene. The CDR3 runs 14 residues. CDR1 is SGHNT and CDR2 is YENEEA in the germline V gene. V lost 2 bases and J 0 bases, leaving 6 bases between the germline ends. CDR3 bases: TGTGCCAGCAGCTTAACAGCAAGCACAGATACGCAGTATTTT. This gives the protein CASSLTASTDTQYF.

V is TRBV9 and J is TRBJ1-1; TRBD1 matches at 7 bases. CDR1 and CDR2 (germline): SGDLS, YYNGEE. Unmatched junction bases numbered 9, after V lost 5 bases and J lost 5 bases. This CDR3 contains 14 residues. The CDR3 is CASSFRVDRTEAFF. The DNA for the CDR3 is TGTGCCAGCAGTTTTAGGGTGGACAGGACTGAAGCTTTCTTT.

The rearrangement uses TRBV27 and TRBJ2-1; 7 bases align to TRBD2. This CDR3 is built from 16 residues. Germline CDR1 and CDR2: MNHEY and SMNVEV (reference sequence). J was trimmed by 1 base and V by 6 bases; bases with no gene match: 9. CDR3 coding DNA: TGTGCCAGCAGCCCACTCTCCGGGGGGTCCTACAATGAGCAGTTCTTC. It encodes CASSPLSGGSYNEQFF.

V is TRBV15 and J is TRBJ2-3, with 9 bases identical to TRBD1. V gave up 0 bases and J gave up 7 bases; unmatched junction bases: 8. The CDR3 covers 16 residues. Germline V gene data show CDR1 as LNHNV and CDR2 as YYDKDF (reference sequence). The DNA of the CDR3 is TGTGCCACCAGCAGAGATAGGGACAGGGTAACAAATACGCAGTATTTT. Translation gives CATSRDRDRVTNTQYF.

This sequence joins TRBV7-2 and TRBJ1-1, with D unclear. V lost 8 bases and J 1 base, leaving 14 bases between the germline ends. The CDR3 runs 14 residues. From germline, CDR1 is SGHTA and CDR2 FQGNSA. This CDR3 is CASVFGSSNTEAFF. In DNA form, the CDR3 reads TGTGCCAGCGTCTTCGGGTCTTCGAACACTGAAGCTTTCTTT.

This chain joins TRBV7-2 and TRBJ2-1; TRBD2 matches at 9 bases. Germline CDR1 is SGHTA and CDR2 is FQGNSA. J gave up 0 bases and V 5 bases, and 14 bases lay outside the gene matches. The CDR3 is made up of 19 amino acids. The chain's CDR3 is CASSPRVAGVLSSYNEQFF. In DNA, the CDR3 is TGTGCCAGCAGCCCTCGGGTAGCGGGGGTCCTGAGCTCCTACAATGAGCAGTTCTTC.

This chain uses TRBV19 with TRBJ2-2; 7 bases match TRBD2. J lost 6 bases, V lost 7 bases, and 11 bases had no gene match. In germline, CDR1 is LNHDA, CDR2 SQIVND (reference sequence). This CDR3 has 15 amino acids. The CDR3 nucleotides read TGTGCCAGTACCCTATATGGTAGCGGGTCCGGGGAGCTGTTTTTT. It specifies CASTLYGSGSGELFF.

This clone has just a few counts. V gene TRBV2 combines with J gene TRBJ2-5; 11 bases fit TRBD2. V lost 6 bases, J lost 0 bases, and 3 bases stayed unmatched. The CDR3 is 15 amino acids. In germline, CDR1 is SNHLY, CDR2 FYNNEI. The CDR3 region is CASSGTSGYQETQYF. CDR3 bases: TGTGCCAGCAGCGGGACTAGCGGATACCAAGAGACCCAGTACTTC.

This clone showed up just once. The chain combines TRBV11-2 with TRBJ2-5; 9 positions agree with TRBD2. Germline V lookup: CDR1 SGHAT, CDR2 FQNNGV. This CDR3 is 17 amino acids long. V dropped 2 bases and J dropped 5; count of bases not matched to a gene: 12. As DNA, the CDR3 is TGTGCCAGCAGCTTATCTGTCCAGCGGGGGGTCTGGGAGACCCAGTACTTC. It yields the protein CASSLSVQRGVWETQYF.

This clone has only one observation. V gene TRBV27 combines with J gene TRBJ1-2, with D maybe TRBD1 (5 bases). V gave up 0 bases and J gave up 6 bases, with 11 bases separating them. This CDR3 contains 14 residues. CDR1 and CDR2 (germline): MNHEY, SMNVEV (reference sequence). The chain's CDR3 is CASSLSLGRDGYTF. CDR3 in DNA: TGTGCCAGCAGTTTATCGCTCGGCAGGGATGGCTACACCTTC.

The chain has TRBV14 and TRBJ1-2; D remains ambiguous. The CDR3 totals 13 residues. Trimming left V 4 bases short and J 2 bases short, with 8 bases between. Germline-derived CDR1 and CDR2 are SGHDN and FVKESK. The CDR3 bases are TGTGCCAGCAGCCGACTTTTAAACTATGGCTACACCTTC. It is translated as CASSRLLNYGYTF.

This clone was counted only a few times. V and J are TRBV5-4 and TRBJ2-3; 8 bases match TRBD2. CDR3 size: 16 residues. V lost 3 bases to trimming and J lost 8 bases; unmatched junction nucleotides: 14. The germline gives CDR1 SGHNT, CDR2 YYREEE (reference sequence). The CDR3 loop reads CASSYTGLVRGITQYF. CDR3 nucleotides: TGTGCCAGCAGCTACACGGGACTAGTAAGGGGCATTACGCAGTATTTT.

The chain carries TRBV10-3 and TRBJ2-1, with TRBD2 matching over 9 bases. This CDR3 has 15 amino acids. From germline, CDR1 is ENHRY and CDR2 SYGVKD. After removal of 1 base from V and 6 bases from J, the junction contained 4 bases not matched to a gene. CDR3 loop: CAISEFSGGSNEQFF. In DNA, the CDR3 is TGTGCCATCAGTGAGTTTAGCGGGGGTAGCAATGAGCAGTTCTTC.

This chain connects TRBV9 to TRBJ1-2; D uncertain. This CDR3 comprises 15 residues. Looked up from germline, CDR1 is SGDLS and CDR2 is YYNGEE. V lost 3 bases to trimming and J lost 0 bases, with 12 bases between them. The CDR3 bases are TGTGCCAGCAGCGCCCCCGACCTAGCTAACTATGGCTACACCTTC. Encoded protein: CASSAPDLANYGYTF.

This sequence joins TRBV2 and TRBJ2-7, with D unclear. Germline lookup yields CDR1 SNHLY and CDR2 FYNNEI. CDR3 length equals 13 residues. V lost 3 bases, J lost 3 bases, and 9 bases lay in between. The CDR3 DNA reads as TGTGCCAGCAGTGAGGCCATCAACTACGAGCAGTACTTC. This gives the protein CASSEAINYEQYF.

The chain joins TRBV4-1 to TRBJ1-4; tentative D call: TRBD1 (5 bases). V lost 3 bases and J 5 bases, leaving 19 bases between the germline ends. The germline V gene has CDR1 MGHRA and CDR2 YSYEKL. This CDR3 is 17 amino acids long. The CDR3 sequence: CASSHPQGGAGNEKLFF. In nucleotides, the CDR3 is TGCGCCAGCAGCCACCCTCAGGGAGGCGCCGGGAATGAAAAACTGTTTTTT.

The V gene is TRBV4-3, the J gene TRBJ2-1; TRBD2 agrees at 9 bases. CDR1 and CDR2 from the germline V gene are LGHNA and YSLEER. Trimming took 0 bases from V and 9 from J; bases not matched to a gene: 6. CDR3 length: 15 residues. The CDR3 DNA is TGCGCCAGCAGCCAAGATTGGCGGGGGGGGAGTGAGCAGTTCTTC. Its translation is CASSQDWRGGSEQFF.